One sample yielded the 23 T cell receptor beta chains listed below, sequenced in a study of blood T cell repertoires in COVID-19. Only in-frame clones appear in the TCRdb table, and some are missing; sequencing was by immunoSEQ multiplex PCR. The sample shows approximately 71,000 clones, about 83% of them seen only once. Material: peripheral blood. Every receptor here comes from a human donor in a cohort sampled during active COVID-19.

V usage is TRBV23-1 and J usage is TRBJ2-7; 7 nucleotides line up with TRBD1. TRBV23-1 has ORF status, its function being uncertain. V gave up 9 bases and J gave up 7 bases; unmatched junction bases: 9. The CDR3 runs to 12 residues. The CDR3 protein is CARPQGSREQYF. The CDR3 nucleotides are TGCGCCAGACCACAGGGGTCTCGAGAGCAGTACTTC.

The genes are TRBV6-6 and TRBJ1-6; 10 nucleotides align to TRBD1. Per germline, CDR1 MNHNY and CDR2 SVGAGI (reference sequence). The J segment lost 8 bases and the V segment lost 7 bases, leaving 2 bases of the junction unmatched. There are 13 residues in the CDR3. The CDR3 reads CASNGQGDSPLHF. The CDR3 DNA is TGTGCCAGCAACGGACAGGGGGATTCACCCCTCCACTTT.

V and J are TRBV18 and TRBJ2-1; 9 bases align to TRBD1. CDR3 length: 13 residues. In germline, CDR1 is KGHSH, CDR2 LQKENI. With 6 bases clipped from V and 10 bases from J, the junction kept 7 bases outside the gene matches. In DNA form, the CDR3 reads TGTGCCAGCTCGTCCCGACAGGGGGGCGAGCAGTTCTTC. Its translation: CASSSRQGGEQFF. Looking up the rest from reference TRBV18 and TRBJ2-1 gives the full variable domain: NAGVMQNPRHLVRRRGQEARLRCSPMKGHSHVYWYRQLPEEGLKFMVYLQKENIIDESGMPKERFSAEFPKEGPSILRIQQVVRGDSAAYFCASSSRQGGEQFFGPGTRLTVL.

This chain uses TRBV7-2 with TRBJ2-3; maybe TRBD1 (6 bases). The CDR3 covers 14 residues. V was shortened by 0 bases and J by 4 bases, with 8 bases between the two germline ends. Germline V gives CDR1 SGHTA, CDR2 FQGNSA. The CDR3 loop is CASSLAQGPDTQYF. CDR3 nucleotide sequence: TGTGCCAGCAGCTTAGCACAGGGACCAGATACGCAGTATTTT. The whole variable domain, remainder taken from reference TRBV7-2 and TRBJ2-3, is GAGVSQSPSNKVTEKGKDVELRCDPISGHTALYWYRQSLGQGLEFLIYFQGNSAPDKSGLPSDRFSAERTGGSVSTLTIQRTQQEDSAVYLCASSLAQGPDTQYFGPGTRLTVL.

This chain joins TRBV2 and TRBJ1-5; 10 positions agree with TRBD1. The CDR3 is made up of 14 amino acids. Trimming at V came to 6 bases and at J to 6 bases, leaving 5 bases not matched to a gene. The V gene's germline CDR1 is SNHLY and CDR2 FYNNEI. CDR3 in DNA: TGTGCCAGCAGGCCGGGACAGGGGAGTCAGCCCCAGCATTTT. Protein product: CASRPGQGSQPQHF.

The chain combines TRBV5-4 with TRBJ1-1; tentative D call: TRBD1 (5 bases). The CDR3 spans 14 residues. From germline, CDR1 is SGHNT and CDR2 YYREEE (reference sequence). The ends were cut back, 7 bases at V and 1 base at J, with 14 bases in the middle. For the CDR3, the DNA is TGTGCCAGCGGAAAGCAGGGCGGGAACACTGAAGCTTTCTTT. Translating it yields CASGKQGGNTEAFF. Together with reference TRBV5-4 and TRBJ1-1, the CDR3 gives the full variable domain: ETGVTQSPTHLIKTRGQQVTLRCSSQSGHNTVSWYQQALGQGPQFIFQYYREEENGRGNFPPRFSGLQFPNYSSELNVNALELDDSALYLCASGKQGGNTEAFFGQGTRLTVV.

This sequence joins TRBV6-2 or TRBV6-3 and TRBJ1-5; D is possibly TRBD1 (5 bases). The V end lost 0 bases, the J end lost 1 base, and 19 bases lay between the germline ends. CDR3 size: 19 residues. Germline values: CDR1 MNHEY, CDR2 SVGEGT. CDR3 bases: TGTGCCAGCAGTTACTCGTTGGGGCTCGAAGGCTCGAGCAATCAGCCCCAGCATTTT. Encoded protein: CASSYSLGLEGSSNQPQHF.

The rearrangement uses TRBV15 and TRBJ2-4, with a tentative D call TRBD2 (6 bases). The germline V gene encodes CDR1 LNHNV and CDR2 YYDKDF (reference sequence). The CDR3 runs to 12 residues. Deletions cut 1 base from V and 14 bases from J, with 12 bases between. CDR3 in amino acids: CATSRAGVDEYF. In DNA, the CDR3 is TGTGCCACCAGCAGAGCGGGGGTGGACGAGTACTTC.

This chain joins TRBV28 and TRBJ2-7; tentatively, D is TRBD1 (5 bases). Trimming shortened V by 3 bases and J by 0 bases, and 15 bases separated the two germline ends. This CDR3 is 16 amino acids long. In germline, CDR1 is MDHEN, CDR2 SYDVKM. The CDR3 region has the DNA TGTGCCAGCAGTTTCCCACCCCACAGGAGCTCCTACGAGCAGTACTTC. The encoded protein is CASSFPPHRSSYEQYF. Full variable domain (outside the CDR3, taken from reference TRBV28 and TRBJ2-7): DVKVTQSSRYLVKRTGEKVFLECVQDMDHENMFWYRQDPGLGLRLIYFSYDVKMKEKGDIPEGYSVSREKKERFSLILESASTNQTSMYLCASSFPPHRSSYEQYFGPGTRLTVT.

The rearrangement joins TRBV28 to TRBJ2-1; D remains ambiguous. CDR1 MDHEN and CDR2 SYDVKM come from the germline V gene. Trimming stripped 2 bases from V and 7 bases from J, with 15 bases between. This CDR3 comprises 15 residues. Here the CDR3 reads CASSLPNPPRNEQFF. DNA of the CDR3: TGTGCCAGCAGTTTACCCAACCCCCCGAGGAATGAGCAGTTCTTC.

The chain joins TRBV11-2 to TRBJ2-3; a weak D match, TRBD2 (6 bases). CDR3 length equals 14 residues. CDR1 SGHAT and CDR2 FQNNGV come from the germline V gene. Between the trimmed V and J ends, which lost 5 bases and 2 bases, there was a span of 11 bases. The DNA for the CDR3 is TGTGCCAGCAGCGCCCGGGACTTCACAGATACGCAGTATTTT. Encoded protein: CASSARDFTDTQYF. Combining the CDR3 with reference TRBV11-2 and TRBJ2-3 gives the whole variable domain EAGVAQSPRYKIIEKRQSVAFWCNPISGHATLYWYQQILGQGPKLLIQFQNNGVVDDSQLPKDRFSAERLKGVDSTLKIQPAKLEDSAVYLCASSARDFTDTQYFGPGTRLTVL.

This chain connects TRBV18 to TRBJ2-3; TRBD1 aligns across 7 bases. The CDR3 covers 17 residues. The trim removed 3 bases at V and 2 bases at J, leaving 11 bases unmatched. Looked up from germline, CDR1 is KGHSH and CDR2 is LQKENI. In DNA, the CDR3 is TGTGCCAGCTCACCCCCAACAGGGGTGGGGTACACAGATACGCAGTATTTT. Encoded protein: CASSPPTGVGYTDTQYF. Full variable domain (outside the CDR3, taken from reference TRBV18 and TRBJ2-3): NAGVMQNPRHLVRRRGQEARLRCSPMKGHSHVYWYRQLPEEGLKFMVYLQKENIIDESGMPKERFSAEFPKEGPSILRIQQVVRGDSAAYFCASSPPTGVGYTDTQYFGPGTRLTVL.

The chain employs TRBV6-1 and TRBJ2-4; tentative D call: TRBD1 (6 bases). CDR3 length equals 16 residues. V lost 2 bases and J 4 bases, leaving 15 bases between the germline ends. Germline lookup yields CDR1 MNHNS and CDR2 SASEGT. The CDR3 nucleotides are TGTGCCAGCAGTGAATGGGGTAGGGACACTAAAAACATTCAGTACTTC. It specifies CASSEWGRDTKNIQYF.

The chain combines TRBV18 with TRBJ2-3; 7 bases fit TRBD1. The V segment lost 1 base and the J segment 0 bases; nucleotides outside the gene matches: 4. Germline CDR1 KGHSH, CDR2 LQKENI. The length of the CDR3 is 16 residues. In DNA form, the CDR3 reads TGTGCCAGCTCACCACAAAAGACAGGGAGCACAGATACGCAGTATTTT. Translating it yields CASSPQKTGSTDTQYF.

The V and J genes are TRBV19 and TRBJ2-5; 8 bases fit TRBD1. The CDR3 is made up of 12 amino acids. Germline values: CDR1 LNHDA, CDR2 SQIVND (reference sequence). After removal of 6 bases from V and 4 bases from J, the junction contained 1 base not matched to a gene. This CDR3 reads CASSTGGETQYF. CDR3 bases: TGTGCCAGTAGCACAGGGGGAGAGACCCAGTACTTC.

CDR3 region: CASSLEGQGADEQFF. In DNA form, the CDR3 reads TGCGCCAGCAGCTTGGAGGGACAGGGGGCCGATGAGCAGTTCTTC. The chain employs TRBV5-1 and TRBJ2-1; 12 nucleotides line up with TRBD1. The germline CDR1 and CDR2 sequences are SGHRS and YFSETQ. V shed 0 bases, J shed 8 bases, and the junction held 3 bases outside the gene matches. The length of the CDR3 is 15 residues.

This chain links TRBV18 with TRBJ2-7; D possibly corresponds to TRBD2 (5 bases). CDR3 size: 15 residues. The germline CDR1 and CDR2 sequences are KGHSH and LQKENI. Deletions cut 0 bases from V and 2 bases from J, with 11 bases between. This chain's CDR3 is CASSPPIRGTYEQYF. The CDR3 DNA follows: TGTGCCAGCTCACCACCGATTCGGGGAACCTACGAGCAGTACTTC. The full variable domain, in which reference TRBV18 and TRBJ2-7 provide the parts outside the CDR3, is NAGVMQNPRHLVRRRGQEARLRCSPMKGHSHVYWYRQLPEEGLKFMVYLQKENIIDESGMPKERFSAEFPKEGPSILRIQQVVRGDSAAYFCASSPPIRGTYEQYFGPGTRLTVT.

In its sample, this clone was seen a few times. The CDR3 region is CASSITGAGETQYF. The CDR3, as DNA: TGTGCCAGCAGTATCACAGGGGCGGGAGAGACCCAGTACTTC. This sequence joins TRBV27 and TRBJ2-5; 7 bases map to TRBD1. From germline, CDR1 is MNHEY and CDR2 SMNVEV (reference sequence). The ends lost 5 bases at V and 4 bases at J; junction bases unmatched: 7. This CDR3 contains 14 residues.

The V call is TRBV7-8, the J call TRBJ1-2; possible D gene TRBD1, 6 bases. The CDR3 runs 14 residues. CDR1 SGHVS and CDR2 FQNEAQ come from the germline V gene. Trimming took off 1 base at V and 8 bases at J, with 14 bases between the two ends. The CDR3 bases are TGTGCCAGCAGCTTAGACATGGGGGCGCGAGGCTACACCTTC. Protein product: CASSLDMGARGYTF.

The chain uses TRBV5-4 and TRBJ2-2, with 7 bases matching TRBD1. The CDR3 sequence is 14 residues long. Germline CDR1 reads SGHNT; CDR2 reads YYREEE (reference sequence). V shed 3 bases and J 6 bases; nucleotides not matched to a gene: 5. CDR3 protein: CASSSSQGAGELFF. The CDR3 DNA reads TGTGCCAGCAGCTCATCTCAGGGGGCCGGGGAGCTGTTTTTT.

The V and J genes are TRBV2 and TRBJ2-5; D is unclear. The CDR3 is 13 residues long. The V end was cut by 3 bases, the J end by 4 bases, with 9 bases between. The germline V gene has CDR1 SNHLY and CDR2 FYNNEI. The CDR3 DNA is TGTGCCAGCAGTGATTTCACGGGAGAGACCCAGTACTTC. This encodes CASSDFTGETQYF.

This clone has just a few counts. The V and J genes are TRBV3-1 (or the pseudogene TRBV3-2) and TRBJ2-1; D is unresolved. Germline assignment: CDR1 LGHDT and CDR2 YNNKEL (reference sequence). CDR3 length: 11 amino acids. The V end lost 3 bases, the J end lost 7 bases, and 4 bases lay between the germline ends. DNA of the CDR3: TGTGCCAGCAGCCAGCAGAATGAGCAGTTCTTC. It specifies CASSQQNEQFF.

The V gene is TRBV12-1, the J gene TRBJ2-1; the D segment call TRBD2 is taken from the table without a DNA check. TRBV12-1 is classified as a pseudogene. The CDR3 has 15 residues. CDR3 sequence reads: CASSFAAGVYNEQFF. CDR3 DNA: TGTGCCAGCAGCTTTGCAGCGGGGGTTTACAATGAGCAGTTCTTC.